A selection of T cell receptor beta chains follows, all from one sample in a study of blood T cell repertoires in COVID-19. TCRdb keeps only in-frame clones here, not all; method: immunoSEQ multiplex PCR. The repertoire consists of 250,000 to 300,000 clones, with roughly 80% occurring once and the leading ten covering about 5%. The sequenced sample consisted of PBMCs or T cells enriched from blood (not recorded which). The receptors derive from a man aged 35 to 55 who had been exposed to COVID-19. CDR3s include the opening cysteine and the closing phenylalanine or tryptophan. Each record gives: D gene, V gene, J gene, clone size, CDR3 protein, CDR3 DNA. A D gene is named only where the DNA matches it firmly. Some rows have no size entry. The others give once, few or many, or a class for an expanded clone.

D gene: .
V gene: TRBV4-2
J gene: TRBJ2-2
clone size: .
CDR3 protein: CASSQDFGGELFF
CDR3 DNA: TGTGCCAGCAGCCAAGATTTCGGCGGGGAGCTGTTTTTT

D gene: TRBD2
V gene: TRBV29-1
J gene: TRBJ2-1
clone size: once
CDR3 protein: CSVEGMARGDEQFF
CDR3 DNA: TGCAGCGTTGAGGGTATGGCCCGGGGGGATGAGCAGTTCTTC

D gene: .
V gene: TRBV5-1
J gene: TRBJ2-3
clone size: once
CDR3 protein: CASSLSGAGDTQYF
CDR3 DNA: TGCGCCAGCAGCTTGTCAGGGGCCGGTGATACGCAGTATTTT

D gene: TRBD1
V gene: TRBV15
J gene: TRBJ2-7
clone size: .
CDR3 protein: CATSREDRSYEQYF
CDR3 DNA: TGTGCCACCAGCAGAGAGGACAGGTCCTACGAGCAGTACTTC

D gene: TRBD1
V gene: TRBV2
J gene: TRBJ2-2
clone size: .
CDR3 protein: CASTSGGTGELFF
CDR3 DNA: TGTGCCAGCACGTCAGGGGGCACCGGGGAGCTGTTTTTT

D gene: .
V gene: TRBV11-3
J gene: TRBJ1-6
clone size: few
CDR3 protein: CASRTSRDTLRNSPLHF
CDR3 DNA: TGTGCCAGCAGGACCTCTAGGGACACCCTGCGAAATTCACCCCTCCACTTT

D gene: .
V gene: TRBV24-1
J gene: TRBJ2-3
clone size: few
CDR3 protein: CATSDRLGTDTQYF
CDR3 DNA: TGTGCCACCAGTGACAGGTTGGGCACAGATACGCAGTATTTT

D gene: .
V gene: TRBV7-3
J gene: TRBJ1-1
clone size: .
CDR3 protein: CASSGHMNTEAFF
CDR3 DNA: TGTGCCAGCAGCGGACACATGAACACTGAAGCTTTCTTT

D gene: TRBD1
V gene: TRBV12-3/TRBV12-4
J gene: TRBJ1-2
clone size: few
CDR3 protein: CASRGTGYGYTF
CDR3 DNA: TGTGCCAGCAGGGGGACAGGTTATGGCTACACCTTC

D gene: .
V gene: TRBV29-1
J gene: TRBJ2-1
clone size: .
CDR3 protein: CSVETAVWAEQFF
CDR3 DNA: TGCAGCGTTGAGACCGCTGTGTGGGCTGAGCAGTTCTTC

D gene: TRBD1
V gene: TRBV2
J gene: TRBJ1-6
clone size: few
CDR3 protein: CASRDRTGGNSPLHF
CDR3 DNA: TGTGCCAGCAGAGACCGGACAGGTGGGAATTCACCCCTCCACTTT

D gene: .
V gene: TRBV11-2
J gene: TRBJ1-6
clone size: .
CDR3 protein: CASSSYRVSYNSPLHF
CDR3 DNA: TGTGCCAGCAGCTCCTACAGGGTCTCGTATAATTCACCCCTCCACTTT

D gene: .
V gene: TRBV4-2
J gene: TRBJ1-3
clone size: .
CDR3 protein: CASSQGAGGNTIYF
CDR3 DNA: TGTGCCAGCAGCCAAGGAGCCGGGGGAAACACCATATATTTT

D gene: TRBD2
V gene: TRBV3-1/TRBV3-2
J gene: TRBJ2-5
clone size: once
CDR3 protein: CASSHGLAGGTKRETQYF
CDR3 DNA: TGTGCCAGCAGCCATGGACTAGCGGGAGGTACTAAGAGGGAGACCCAGTACTTC

D gene: .
V gene: TRBV5-1
J gene: TRBJ2-3
clone size: .
CDR3 protein: CASRTAPQDGTQYF
CDR3 DNA: TGCGCCAGCAGGACGGCTCCCCAGGATGGGACGCAGTATTTT

D gene: .
V gene: TRBV6-5
J gene: TRBJ1-2
clone size: .
CDR3 protein: CASSYRRQLNYGYTF
CDR3 DNA: TGTGCCAGCAGTTACCGGCGGCAGCTTAACTATGGCTACACCTTC